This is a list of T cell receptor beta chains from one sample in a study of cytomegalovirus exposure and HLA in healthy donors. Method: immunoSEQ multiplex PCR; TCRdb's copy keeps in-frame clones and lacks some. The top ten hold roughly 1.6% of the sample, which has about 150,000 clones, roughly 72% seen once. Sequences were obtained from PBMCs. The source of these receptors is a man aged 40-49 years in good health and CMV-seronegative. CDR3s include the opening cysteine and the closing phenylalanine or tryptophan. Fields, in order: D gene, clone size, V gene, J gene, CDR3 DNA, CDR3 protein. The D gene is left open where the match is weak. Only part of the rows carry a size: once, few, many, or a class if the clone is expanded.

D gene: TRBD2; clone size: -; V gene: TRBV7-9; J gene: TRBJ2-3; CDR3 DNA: TGTGCCAGCAGCTTAACCCCCGGGACTAGCGGGATTAGCACAGATACGCAGTATTTT; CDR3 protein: CASSLTPGTSGISTDTQYF
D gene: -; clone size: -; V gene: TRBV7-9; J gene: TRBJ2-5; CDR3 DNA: TGTGCCAGCAGACAAGACAGCCAAGAGACCCAGTACTTC; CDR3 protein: CASRQDSQETQYF
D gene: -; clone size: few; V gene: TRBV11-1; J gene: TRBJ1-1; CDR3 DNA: TGTGCCAGCAGCGACAGACAGGACACTGAAGCTTTCTTT; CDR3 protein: CASSDRQDTEAFF
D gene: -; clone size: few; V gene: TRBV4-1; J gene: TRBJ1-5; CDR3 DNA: TGCGCCAGCAGCCAAGGTCAGGGGACCCATCAGCCCCAGCATTTT; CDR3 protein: CASSQGQGTHQPQHF
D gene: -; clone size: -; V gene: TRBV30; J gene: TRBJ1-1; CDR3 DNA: TGTGCCTGGAGTGCACCTTATAACGCGAGAGTCGACACTGAAGCTTTCTTT; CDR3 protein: CAWSAPYNARVDTEAFF
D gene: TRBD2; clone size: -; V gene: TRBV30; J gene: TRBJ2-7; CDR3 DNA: TGTGCCTCCGGGACTAGGATCCCCTACGAGCAGTACTTC; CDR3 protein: CASGTRIPYEQYF
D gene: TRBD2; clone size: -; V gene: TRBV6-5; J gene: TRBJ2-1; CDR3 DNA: TGTGCCAGCAGTTACACTAGCGGGACCAATGAGCAGTTCTTC; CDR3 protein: CASSYTSGTNEQFF
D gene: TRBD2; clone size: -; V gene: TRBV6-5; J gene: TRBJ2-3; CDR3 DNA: TGTGCCAGCAGTTACGAAGCGGGAGGCAGCACAGATACGCAGTATTTT; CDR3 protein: CASSYEAGGSTDTQYF
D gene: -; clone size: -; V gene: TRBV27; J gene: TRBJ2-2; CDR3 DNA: TGTGCCAGCAGTTTTCCTAGCACCGGGGAGCTGTTTTTT; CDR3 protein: CASSFPSTGELFF
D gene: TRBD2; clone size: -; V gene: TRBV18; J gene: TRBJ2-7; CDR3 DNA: TGTGCCAGCCGTATTAGCGGGAGGGCGGGCGAGCAGTACTTC; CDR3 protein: CASRISGRAGEQYF
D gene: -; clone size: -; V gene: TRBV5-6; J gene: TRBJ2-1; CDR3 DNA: TGTGCCGGCACACGGTGGCCGGGGGACTACAATGAGCAGTTCTTC; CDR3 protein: CAGTRWPGDYNEQFF
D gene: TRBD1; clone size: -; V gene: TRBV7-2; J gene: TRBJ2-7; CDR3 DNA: TGTGCCAGCAGCTTAGCGACAGGGGGTGCCTACGAGCAGTACTTC; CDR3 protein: CASSLATGGAYEQYF
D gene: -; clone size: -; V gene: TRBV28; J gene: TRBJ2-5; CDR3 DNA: TGTGCCAGCAGCTCAGAAGTGGAGACCCAGTACTTC; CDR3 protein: CASSSEVETQYF
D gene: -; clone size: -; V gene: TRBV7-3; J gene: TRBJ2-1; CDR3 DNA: TGTGCCAGCAGCTCCCTAGGCAATGAGCAGTTCTTC; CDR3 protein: CASSSLGNEQFF
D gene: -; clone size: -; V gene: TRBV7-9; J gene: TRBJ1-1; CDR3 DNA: TGTGCCAGCAGCTTAGCGCAGGCTTGGACTGAAGCTTTCTTT; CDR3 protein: CASSLAQAWTEAFF
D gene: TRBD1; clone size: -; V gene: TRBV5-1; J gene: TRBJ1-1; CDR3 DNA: TGCGCCAGCAGCTTGGCGACAGGGTCGAACACTGAAGCTTTCTTT; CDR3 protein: CASSLATGSNTEAFF
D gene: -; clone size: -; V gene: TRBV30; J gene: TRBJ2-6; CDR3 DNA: TGTGCCTTAACACGGGGGTCTGGGGCCAACGGCCTGACTTTC; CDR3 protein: CALTRGSGANGLTF
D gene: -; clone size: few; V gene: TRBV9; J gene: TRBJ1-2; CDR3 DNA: TGTGCCAGCAGCCTCCCCGGGGTTTTAGATGGCTACACCTTC; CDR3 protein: CASSLPGVLDGYTF
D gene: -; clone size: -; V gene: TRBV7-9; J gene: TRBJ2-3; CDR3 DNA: TGTGCCAGCAGCTTCTCCGGGTCGGACACAGATACGCAGTATTTT; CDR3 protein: CASSFSGSDTDTQYF
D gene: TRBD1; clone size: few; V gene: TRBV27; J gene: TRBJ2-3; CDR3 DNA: TGTGCCAGCAGTTTGTTCGGACAGGGGATTCGCACAGATACGCAGTATTTT; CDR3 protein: CASSLFGQGIRTDTQYF
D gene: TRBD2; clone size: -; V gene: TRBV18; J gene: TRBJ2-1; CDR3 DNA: TGTGCCAGCTCAACCGGGACTAGCGGTTACAATGAGCAGTTCTTC; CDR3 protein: CASSTGTSGYNEQFF
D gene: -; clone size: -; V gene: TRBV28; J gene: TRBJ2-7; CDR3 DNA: TGTGCCAGCAGTCCCGGCGGTCACTACGAGCAGTACTTC; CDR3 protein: CASSPGGHYEQYF
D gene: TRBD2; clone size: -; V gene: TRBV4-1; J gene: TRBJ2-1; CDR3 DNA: TGCGCCAGCAGCCCGTCCTCGACTAGCGGGACATACAATGAGCAGTTCTTC; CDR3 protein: CASSPSSTSGTYNEQFF
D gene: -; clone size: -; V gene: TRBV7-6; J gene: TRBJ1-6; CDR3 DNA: TGTGCCAGCAGCGAATACCGGAGCTCCTATAATTCACCCCTCCACTTT; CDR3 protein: CASSEYRSSYNSPLHF
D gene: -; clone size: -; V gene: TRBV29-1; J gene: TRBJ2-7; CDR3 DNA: TGCAGCGTTGAAGGGGTCGCGGCGGGCTCCTACGAGCAGTACTTC; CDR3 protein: CSVEGVAAGSYEQYF
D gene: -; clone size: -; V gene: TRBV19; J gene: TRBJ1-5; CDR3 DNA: TGTGCCAGCCAGTTTAGCAATCAGCCCCAGCATTTT; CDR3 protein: CASQFSNQPQHF
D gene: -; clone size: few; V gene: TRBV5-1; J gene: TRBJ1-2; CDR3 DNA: TGCGCCAGCAGATCGACAGGTAGCTATGGCTACACCTTC; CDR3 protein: CASRSTGSYGYTF
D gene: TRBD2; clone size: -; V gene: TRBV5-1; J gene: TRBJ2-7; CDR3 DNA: TGCGCCAGCAGCCAGGGACTAGCGAAAGTCTACGAGCAGTACTTC; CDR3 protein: CASSQGLAKVYEQYF
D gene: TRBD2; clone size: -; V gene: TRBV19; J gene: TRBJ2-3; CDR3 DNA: TGTGCCAGTAGGGGACTAGCGGGCGGGGTTGGCGCAGATACGCAGTATTTT; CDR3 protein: CASRGLAGGVGADTQYF
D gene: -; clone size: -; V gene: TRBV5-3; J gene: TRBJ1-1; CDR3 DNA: TGTGCCAGAAGCTTGCGGGTCTTGAACACTGAAGCTTTCTTT; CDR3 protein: CARSLRVLNTEAFF
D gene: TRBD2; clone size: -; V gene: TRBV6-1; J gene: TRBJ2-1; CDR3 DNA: TGTGCCAGCAGTGAACGGGCGGGAGGGCCTGATGAGCAGTTCTTC; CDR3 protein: CASSERAGGPDEQFF
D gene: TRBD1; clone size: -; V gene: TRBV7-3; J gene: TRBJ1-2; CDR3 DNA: TGTGCCAGCAGCCTGACAGGGGTTGGCTATGGCTACACCTTC; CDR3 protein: CASSLTGVGYGYTF
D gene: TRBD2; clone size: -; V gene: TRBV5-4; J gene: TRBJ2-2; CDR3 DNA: TGTGCCAGCAGCACTAGCGGGAGTAGGACCGGGGAGCTGTTTTTT; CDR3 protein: CASSTSGSRTGELFF
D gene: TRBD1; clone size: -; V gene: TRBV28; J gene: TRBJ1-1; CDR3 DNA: TGTGCCAGCAGTCGGACAGGAACCATGAACACTGAAGCTTTCTTT; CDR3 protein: CASSRTGTMNTEAFF
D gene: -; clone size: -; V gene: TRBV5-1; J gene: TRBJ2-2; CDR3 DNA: TGCGCCACCCAGATGGAGGTGGGAGGCACCGGGGAGCTGTTTTTT; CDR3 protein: CATQMEVGGTGELFF
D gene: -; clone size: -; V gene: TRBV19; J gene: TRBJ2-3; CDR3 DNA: TGTGCCAGTAGTGCCTACAGGGTACGCACAGATACGCAGTATTTT; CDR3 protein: CASSAYRVRTDTQYF
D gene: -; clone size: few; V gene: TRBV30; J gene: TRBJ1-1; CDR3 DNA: TGTGCCTGGAGTGTAGGAGGGACCGCGGATTCGGTAGCTTTCTTT; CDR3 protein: CAWSVGGTADSVAFF
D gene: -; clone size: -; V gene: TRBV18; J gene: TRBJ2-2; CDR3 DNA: TGTGCCAGCTCACCACTAGCGAAAACCCCGAACACCGGGGAGCTGTTTTTT; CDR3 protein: CASSPLAKTPNTGELFF
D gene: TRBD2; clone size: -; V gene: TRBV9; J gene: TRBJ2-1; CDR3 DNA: TGTGCCAGCAGCGTAGCAGCGGGACTAGCGGAAGACAATGAGCAGTTCTTC; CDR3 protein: CASSVAAGLAEDNEQFF
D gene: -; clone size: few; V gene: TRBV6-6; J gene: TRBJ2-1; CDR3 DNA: TGTGCCAGCAGGGACCGGGGGAGCTCCTACAATGAGCAGTTCTTC; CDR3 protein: CASRDRGSSYNEQFF
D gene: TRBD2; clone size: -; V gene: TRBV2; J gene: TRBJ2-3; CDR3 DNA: TGTGCCAGCACCACGGGACTAGCGGGGCGAGGGGGCGGTCGTACGCAGTATTTT; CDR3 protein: CASTTGLAGRGGGRTQYF
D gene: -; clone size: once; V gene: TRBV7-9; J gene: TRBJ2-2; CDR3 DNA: TGTGCCAGCAGCCCCAGGTCCGGGGAGCTGTTTTTT; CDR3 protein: CASSPRSGELFF
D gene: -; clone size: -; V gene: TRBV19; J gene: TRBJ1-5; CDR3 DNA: TGTGCCAGTAGTTCGGGACAAAGCAATCAGCCCCAGCATTTT; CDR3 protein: CASSSGQSNQPQHF